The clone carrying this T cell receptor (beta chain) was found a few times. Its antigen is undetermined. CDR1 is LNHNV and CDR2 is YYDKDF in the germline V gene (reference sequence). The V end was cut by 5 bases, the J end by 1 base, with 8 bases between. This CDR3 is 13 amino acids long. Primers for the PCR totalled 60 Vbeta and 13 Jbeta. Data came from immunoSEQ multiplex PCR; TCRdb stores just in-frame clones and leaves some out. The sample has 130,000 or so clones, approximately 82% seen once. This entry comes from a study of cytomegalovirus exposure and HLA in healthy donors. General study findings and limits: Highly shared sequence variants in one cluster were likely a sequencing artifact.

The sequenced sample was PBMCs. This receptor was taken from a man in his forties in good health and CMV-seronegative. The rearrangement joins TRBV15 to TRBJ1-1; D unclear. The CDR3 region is CATSQLRNTEAFF. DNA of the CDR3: TGTGCCACCAGCCAACTAAGGAACACTGAAGCTTTCTTT.